The present T cell receptor (beta chain) was sequenced within a study of blood T cell repertoires in COVID-19. This CDR3 spans 13 amino acids. Trimming left V 0 bases short and J 3 bases short, with 6 bases between. Germline V gene sequence: CDR1 SGHRS, CDR2 YFSETQ. The authors' processing: The assay estimated nucleated cells by amplifying reference gene primers. Some clones are missing from TCRdb's copy, which holds only in-frame ones; the method was immunoSEQ multiplex PCR. V and J calls and clone size follow that table, whereas D and trimming were derived from the DNA. The sample consists of over 200,000 clones, 84% of them appearing once.

The specimen was peripheral blood. This sequence joins TRBV5-1 and TRBJ1-1, with D hard to call. The receptor comes from a woman older than 75 with active or convalescent COVID-19. The chain's CDR3 is CASSLDRDTEAFF. DNA for the CDR3: TGCGCCAGCAGCTTGGATCGGGACACTGAAGCTTTCTTT.